The clone carrying this TCR beta chain was seen more than once but under ten times. The target antigen is unknown. The data originate from a study of cytomegalovirus exposure and HLA in healthy donors. Study-level results: The authors confirmed in vitro that a few CMV-associated chains were specific for CMV antigens.

13 Jbeta primers and 60 Vbeta primers were used for the PCR. TCRdb's table, derived via immunoSEQ multiplex PCR, lists solely in-frame clones and lacks some. The data contain roughly 180,000 clones, around 80% of them singletons. The clonotype was recovered from a woman aged 45-60 years in good health and CMV-seropositive. The sample consisted of PBMCs.

The CDR3 here is CAGEGGRNTGELFF. The CDR3 DNA reads TGTGCCGGGGAGGGGGGAAGGAACACCGGGGAGCTGTTTTTT. The rearrangement joins TRBV30 to TRBJ2-2; possible D gene TRBD2, 7 bases. Germline V gene lookup returns CDR1 GTSNPN and CDR2 SVGIG (reference sequence). Between the trimmed V and J ends, which lost 8 bases and 1 base, there was a span of 14 bases. The CDR3 runs to 14 residues.